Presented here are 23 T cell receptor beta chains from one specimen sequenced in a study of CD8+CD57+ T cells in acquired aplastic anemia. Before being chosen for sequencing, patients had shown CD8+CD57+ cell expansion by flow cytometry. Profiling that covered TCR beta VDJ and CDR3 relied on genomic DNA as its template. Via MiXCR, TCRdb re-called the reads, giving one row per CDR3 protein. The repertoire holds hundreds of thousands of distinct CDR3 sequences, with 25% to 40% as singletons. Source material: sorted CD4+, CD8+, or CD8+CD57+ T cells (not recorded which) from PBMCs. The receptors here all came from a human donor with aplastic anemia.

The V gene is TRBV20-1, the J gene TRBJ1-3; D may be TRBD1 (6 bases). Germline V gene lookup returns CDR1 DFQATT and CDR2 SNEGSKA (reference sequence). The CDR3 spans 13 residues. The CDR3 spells CGGAKATGNTIYF. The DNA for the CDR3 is TGCGGGGGGGCCAAAGCTACTGGAAACACCATATATTTT.

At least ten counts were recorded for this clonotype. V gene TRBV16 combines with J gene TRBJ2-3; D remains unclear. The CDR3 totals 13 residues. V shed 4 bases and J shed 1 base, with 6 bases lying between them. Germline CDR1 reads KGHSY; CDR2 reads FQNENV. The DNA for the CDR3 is TGTGCCAGCAGCCCATCGCGCACAGATACGCAGTATTTT. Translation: CASSPSRTDTQYF.

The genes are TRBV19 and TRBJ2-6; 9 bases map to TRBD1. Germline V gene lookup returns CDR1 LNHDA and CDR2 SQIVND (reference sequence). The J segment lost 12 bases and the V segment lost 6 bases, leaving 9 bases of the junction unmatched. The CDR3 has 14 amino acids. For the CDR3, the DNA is TGTGCCAGTAGGACAGGGGGAGTGCTCGCCGTCCTGACTTTC. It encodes CASRTGGVLAVLTF.

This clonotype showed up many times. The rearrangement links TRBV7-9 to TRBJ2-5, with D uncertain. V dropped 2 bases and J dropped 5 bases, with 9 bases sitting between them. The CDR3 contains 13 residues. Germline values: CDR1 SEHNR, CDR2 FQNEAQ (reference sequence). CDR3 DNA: TGTGCCAGCAGCTTAAACGGAGCTGAGACCCAGTACTTC. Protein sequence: CASSLNGAETQYF.

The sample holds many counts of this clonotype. CDR3 nucleotide sequence: TGTGCCAGCAGCGTAGGGACGGGAGGTGAAGCTTTCTTT. This encodes CASSVGTGGEAFF. The chain links TRBV9 to TRBJ1-1, with D uncertain. Germline V gives CDR1 SGDLS, CDR2 YYNGEE. Trimming shortened V by 0 bases and J by 7 bases, and 10 bases separated the two germline ends. The CDR3 runs 13 residues. The entire variable domain, with the rest obtained from reference TRBV9 and TRBJ1-1, is as follows: DSGVTQTPKHLITATGQRVTLRCSPRSGDLSVYWYQQSLDQGLQFLIQYYNGEERAKGNILERFSAQQFPDLHSELNLSSLELGDSALYFCASSVGTGGEAFFGQGTRLTVV.

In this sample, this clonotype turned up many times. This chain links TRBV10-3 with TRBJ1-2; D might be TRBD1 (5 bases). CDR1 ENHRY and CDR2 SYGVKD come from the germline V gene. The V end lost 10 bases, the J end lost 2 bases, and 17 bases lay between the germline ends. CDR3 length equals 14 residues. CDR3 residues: CASIGGEWNYGYTF. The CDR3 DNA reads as TGTGCCAGCATTGGGGGGGAGTGGAACTATGGCTACACCTTC.

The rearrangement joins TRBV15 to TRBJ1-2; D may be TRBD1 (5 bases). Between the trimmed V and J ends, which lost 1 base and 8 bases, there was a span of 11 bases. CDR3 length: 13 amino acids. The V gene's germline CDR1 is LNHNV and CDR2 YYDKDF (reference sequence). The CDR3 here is CATSRAGTEGYTF. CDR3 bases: TGTGCCACCAGCAGAGCAGGGACTGAAGGCTACACCTTC.

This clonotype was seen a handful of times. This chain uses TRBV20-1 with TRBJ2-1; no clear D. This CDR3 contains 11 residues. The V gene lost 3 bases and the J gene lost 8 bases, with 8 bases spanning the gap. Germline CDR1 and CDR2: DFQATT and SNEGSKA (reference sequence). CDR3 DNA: TGCAGTGCTAGCGTGCAATATGAGCAGTTCTTC. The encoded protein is CSASVQYEQFF.

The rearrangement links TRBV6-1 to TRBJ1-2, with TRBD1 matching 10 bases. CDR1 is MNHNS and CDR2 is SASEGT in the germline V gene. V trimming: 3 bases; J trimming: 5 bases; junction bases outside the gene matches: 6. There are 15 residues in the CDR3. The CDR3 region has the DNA TGTGCCAGCAGTGAGGGGCCGGGACAGGGGTATGGCTACACCTTC. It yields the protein CASSEGPGQGYGYTF.

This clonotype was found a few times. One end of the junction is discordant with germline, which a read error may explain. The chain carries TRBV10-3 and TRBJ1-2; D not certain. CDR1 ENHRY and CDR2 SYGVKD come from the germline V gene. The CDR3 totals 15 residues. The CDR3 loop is CASSFLLEPNHGYTF. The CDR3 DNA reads TGTGCCAGCAGCTTCCTATTGGAACCTAACCATGGCTACACCTTC.

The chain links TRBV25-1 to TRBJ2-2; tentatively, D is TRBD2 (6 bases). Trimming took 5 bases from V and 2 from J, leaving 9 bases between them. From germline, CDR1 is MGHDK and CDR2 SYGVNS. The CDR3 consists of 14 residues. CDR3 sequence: CASSSGLNTGELFF. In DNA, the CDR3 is TGTGCCAGCAGTTCGGGACTCAACACCGGGGAGCTGTTTTTT.

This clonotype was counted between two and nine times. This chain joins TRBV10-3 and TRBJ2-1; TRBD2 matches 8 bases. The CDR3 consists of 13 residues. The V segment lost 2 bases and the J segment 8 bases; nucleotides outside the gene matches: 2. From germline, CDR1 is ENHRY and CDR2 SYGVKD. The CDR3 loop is CAISEGLADEQFF. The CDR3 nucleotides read TGTGCCATCAGTGAGGGACTAGCCGATGAGCAGTTCTTC.

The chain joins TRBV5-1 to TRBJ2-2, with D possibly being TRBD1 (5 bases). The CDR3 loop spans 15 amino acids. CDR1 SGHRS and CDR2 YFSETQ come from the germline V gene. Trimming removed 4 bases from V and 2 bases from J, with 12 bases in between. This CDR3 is CASSRVDTNTGELFF. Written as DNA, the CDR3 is TGCGCCAGCAGCCGAGTGGACACTAACACCGGGGAGCTGTTTTTT.

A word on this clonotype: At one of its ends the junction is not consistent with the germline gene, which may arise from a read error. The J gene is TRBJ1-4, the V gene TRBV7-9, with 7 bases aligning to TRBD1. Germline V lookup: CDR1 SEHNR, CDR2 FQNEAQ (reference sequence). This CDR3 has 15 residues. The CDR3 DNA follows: TGTGCCGGCAGCCCAGAACAGGGGTTGAGTGAAAAACTGTTTTTT. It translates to CAGSPEQGLSEKLFF.

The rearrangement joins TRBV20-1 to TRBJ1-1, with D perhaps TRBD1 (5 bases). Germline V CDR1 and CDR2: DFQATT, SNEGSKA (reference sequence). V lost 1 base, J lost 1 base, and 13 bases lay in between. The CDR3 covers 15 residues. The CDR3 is CSARAPRGTNTEAFF. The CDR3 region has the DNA TGCAGTGCTAGAGCGCCACGGGGGACGAACACTGAAGCTTTCTTT.

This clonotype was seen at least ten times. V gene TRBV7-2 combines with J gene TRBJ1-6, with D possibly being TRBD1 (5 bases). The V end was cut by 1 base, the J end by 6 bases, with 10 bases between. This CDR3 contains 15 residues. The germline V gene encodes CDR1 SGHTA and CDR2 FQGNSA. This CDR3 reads CASSLEAGTNSPLHF. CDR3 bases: TGTGCCAGCAGCTTAGAGGCAGGGACTAATTCACCCCTCCACTTT. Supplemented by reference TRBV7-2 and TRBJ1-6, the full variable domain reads GAGVSQSPSNKVTEKGKDVELRCDPISGHTALYWYRQSLGQGLEFLIYFQGNSAPDKSGLPSDRFSAERTGGSVSTLTIQRTQQEDSAVYLCASSLEAGTNSPLHFGNGTRLTVT.

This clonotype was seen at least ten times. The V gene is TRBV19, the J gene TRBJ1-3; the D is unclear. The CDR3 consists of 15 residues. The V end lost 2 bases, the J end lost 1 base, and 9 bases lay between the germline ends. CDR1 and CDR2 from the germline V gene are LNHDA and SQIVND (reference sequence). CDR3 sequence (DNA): TGTGCCAGTAGTATATGGAAATCTTCTGGAAACACCATATATTTT. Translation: CASSIWKSSGNTIYF.

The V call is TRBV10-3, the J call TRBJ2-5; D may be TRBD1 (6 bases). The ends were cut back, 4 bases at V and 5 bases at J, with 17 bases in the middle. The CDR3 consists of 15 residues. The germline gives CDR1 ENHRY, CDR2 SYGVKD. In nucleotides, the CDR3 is TGTGCCATCAGTGCTGGGACAAGAACAGAGGAGACCCAGTACTTC. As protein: CAISAGTRTEETQYF.

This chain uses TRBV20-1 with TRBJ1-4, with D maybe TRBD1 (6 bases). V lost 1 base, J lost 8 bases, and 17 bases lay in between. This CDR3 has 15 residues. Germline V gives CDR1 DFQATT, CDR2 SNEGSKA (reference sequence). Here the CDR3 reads CSARGARQGREKLFF. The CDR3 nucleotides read TGCAGTGCTAGAGGGGCACGGCAGGGGAGGGAAAAACTGTTTTTT.

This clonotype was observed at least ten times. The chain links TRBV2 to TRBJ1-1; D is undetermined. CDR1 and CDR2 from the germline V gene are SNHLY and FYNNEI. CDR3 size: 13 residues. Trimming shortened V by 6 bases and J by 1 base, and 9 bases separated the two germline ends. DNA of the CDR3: TGTGCCAGCAGGACCCCAGGGAACACTGAAGCTTTCTTT. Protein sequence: CASRTPGNTEAFF.

The DNA for the CDR3 is TGTGCCAGCGCGGGAACGGGGGGCAGCACAGATACGCAGTATTTT. Amino acids: CASAGTGGSTDTQYF. The rearrangement uses TRBV6-1 and TRBJ2-3; D is possibly TRBD2 (7 bases). Germline lookup yields CDR1 MNHNS and CDR2 SASEGT. V shed 8 bases and J shed 0 bases, with 15 bases lying between them. The CDR3 extends over 15 amino acids.

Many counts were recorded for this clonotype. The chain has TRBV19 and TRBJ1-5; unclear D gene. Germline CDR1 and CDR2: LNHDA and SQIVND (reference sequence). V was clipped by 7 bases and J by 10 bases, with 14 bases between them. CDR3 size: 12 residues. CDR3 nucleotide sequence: TGTGCCAGTACCTTCGGTACCCTCCCCCAGCATTTT. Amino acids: CASTFGTLPQHF.

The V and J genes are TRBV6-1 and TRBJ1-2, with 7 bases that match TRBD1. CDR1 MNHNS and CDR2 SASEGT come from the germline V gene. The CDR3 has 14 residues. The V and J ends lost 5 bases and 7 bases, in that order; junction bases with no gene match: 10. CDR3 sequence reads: CASSPTGWGAGYTF. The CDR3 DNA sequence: TGTGCCAGCAGTCCGACAGGGTGGGGCGCTGGCTACACCTTC.